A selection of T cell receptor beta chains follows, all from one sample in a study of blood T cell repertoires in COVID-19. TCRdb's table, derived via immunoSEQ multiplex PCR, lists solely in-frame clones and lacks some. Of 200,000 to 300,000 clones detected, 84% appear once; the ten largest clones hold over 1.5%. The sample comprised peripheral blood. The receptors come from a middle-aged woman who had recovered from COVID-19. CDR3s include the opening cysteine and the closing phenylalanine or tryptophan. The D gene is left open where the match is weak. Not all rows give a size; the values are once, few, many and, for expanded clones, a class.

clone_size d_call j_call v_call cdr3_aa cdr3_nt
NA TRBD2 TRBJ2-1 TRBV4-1 CASSQEGRGGQNEQFF TGCGCCAGCAGCCAAGAGGGGCGGGGGGGCCAGAATGAGCAGTTCTTC
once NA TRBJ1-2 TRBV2 CASTPGYLDYGYTF TGTGCCAGCACCCCGGGGTATCTCGACTATGGCTACACCTTC
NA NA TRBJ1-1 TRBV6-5 CASSYSGERDTEAFF TGTGCCAGCAGTTATTCGGGGGAACGGGACACTGAAGCTTTCTTT
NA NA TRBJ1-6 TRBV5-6 CASSIDRRSSYNSPLHF TGTGCCAGCAGCATCGACAGGAGGAGCTCCTATAATTCACCCCTCCACTTT
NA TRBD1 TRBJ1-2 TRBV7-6 CASSDSTGLSGEYGYTF TGTGCCAGCAGCGACTCGACAGGGCTAAGTGGCGAGTATGGCTACACCTTC
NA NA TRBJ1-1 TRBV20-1 CSGGGNTEAFF TGCAGTGGGGGGGGGAACACTGAAGCTTTCTTT
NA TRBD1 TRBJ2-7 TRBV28 CASKGWAGGAYEQYF TGTGCCAGCAAGGGTTGGGCAGGGGGTGCCTACGAGCAGTACTTC
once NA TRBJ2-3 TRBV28 CASKGVPTDTQYF TGTGCCAGCAAAGGGGTCCCGACAGATACGCAGTATTTT
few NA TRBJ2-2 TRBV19 CASSIWSGANTGELFF TGTGCCAGTAGTATTTGGTCAGGGGCGAACACCGGGGAGCTGTTTTTT
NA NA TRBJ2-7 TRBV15 CATSRETGYEQYF TGTGCCACCAGCAGAGAGACAGGATACGAGCAGTACTTC
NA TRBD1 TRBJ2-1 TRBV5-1 CASSTYTNRGQFF TGCGCCAGCAGCACTTATACCAACAGGGGGCAGTTCTTC
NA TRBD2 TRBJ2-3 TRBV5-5 CASSLRGGTGTDTQYF TGTGCCAGCAGTCTCCGGGGGGGGACGGGCACAGATACGCAGTATTTT
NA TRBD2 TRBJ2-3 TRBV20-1 CSASRGGGTDTQYF TGCAGTGCTAGTCGCGGGGGGGGCACAGATACGCAGTATTTT
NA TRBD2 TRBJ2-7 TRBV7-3 CASSLTSGGPYEQYF TGTGCCAGCAGCCTAACTAGCGGGGGGCCTTACGAGCAGTACTTC
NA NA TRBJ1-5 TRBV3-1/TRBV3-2 CASSQDLGARSRPQHF TGTGCCAGCAGCCAAGATCTAGGGGCCCGCTCCAGGCCCCAGCATTTT
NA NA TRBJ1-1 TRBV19 CASTPGQQNTEAFF TGTGCCAGTACTCCGGGACAACAGAACACTGAAGCTTTCTTT
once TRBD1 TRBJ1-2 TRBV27 CASSNGLLWGQGRVGYTF TGTGCCAGCAGTAACGGCCTGTTGTGGGGACAGGGGAGAGTTGGCTACACCTTC